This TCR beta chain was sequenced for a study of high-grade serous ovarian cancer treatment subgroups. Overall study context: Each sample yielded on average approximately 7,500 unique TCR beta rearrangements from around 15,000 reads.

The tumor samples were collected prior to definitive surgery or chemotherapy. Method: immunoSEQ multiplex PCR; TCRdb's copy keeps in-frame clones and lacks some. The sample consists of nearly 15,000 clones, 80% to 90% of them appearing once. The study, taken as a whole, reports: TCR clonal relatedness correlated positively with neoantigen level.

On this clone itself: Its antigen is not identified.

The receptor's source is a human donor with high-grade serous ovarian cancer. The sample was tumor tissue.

DNA for the CDR3: TGTGCCAGCAGCTTAGGGGATGGGGCCAACGTCCTGACTTTC. Translated: CASSLGDGANVLTF. This sequence joins TRBV7-8 and TRBJ2-6; D remains unclear. Germline CDR1 is SGHVS and CDR2 is FQNEAQ. V was clipped by 1 base and J by 3 bases, with 4 bases between them. There are 14 residues in the CDR3.